The 4 T cell receptor beta chains below all came from one sample that was sequenced in a study of CD8 T cells in ankylosing spondylitis. One entry per CDR3 protein results from TCRdb running MiXCR on the 5' RACE reads. The sample comprises under 200,000 distinct CDR3 sequences, roughly 10% of which are singletons, and 25% to 35% rests with the top ten. The specimen was blood, either unsorted or a sorted T cell fraction (not recorded which). Receptors originate from a male donor with ankylosing spondylitis or in good health (not recorded which).

This clonotype has more than one count but fewer than ten. V is TRBV7-9 and J is TRBJ1-2; TRBD1 agrees at 9 bases. This CDR3 region has 14 residues. Germline CDR1 SEHNR, CDR2 FQNEAQ (reference sequence). V lost 1 base to trimming and J lost 6 bases; unmatched junction nucleotides: 3. CDR3 sequence: CASSLEDRGNGYTF. The CDR3 region has the DNA TGTGCCAGCAGCTTAGAGGACAGGGGAAATGGCTACACCTTC.

This clonotype was seen a handful of times. The V call is TRBV7-8, the J call TRBJ2-2; 7 bases agree with TRBD2. J lost 3 bases, V lost 4 bases, and 8 bases had no gene match. The germline V gene has CDR1 SGHVS and CDR2 FQNEAQ. The CDR3 runs to 16 residues. The CDR3 reads CASSSLGSGYTGELFF. In DNA form, the CDR3 reads TGTGCCAGCAGCTCCCTCGGTAGCGGGTACACCGGGGAGCTGTTTTTT.

The chain is built from TRBV24-1 and TRBJ2-2, with TRBD1 matching 8 bases. Germline CDR1 is KGHDR and CDR2 is SFDVKD. The CDR3 runs 16 residues. V lost 3 bases and J lost 7; bases outside the gene matches: 9. The CDR3 is CATSDRQGTMGGELFF. The CDR3 DNA reads as TGTGCCACCAGTGATCGACAGGGGACGATGGGCGGGGAGCTGTTTTTT.

This clonotype has more than one count but fewer than ten. CDR3 amino acids: CSSPTRGDPTNYGYTF. The CDR3 DNA follows: TGCAGTTCTCCTACCCGTGGCGACCCTACTAACTATGGCTACACCTTC. This rearrangement joins TRBV20-1 to TRBJ1-2; no reliable D call. This CDR3 comprises 16 residues. CDR1 is DFQATT, CDR2 SNEGSKA, per germline (reference sequence). V lost 8 bases, J lost 0 bases, and 22 bases lay in between.